This entry describes one TCR beta chain. Antigen specificity is unknown. These data come from a study of shared clonotypes between healthy human individuals. Study-level results: Researchers found naive subsets generally carried larger estimated richness than memory subsets. Only a few donors were included, so the genetic and exposure-history diversity represented was limited.

Method: immunoSEQ multiplex PCR; TCRdb's copy keeps in-frame clones and lacks some. The table includes approximately 100,000 clones, less than 80% detected once. The CDR3 contains 16 residues. The V gene's germline CDR1 is WNHNN and CDR2 SYGVQD (reference sequence). The V segment lost 6 bases and the J segment 4 bases; nucleotides outside the gene matches: 8. The sequence was obtained from a man aged 30 to 39 in good health. The source material was memory CD8+ T cells sorted from blood. Subset of the sample: CD45RO+ cells pooled with CCR7-negative TemRA cells. The rearrangement uses TRBV10-1 and TRBJ2-2, with 10 positions matching TRBD2. The CDR3 DNA reads as TGCGCCAGCAGCGGACTAGCGGAGGGGCGCACCGGGGAGCTGTTTTTT. Protein product: CASSGLAEGRTGELFF.